A single sample is the source of the 21 T cell receptor beta chains below, sequenced in a study of breast tumors, draining lymph nodes, adjacent tissues. TCRdb passed the multiplex PCR reads through MiXCR, listing each CDR3 protein once. The table has about 230,000 distinct CDR3 sequences, 32% seen once; the top ten hold just over 1.4%. Axillary draining lymph nodes of breast cancer patients supplied the node samples. Sequencing input: axillary lymph node tissue. The source is a female donor with breast cancer. Some clones in this sample may be carry-over from other donors' samples.

This clonotype was seen ten or more times. The chain joins TRBV28 to TRBJ1-5; D gene ambiguous. The V end was cut by 7 bases, the J end by 5 bases, with 9 bases between. From germline, CDR1 is MDHEN and CDR2 SYDVKM. The CDR3 length is 12 residues. The CDR3 is CASTLRYQPQHF. The CDR3 DNA reads as TGTGCCAGCACCTTGAGGTATCAGCCCCAGCATTTT.

This clonotype is a singleton in its sample. The junction and the germline gene differ at one end; a read error may be behind it. The chain recombines TRBV7-6 with TRBJ1-3, with D possibly matching TRBD1 (5 bases). The length of the CDR3 is 16 residues. From germline, CDR1 is SGHVS and CDR2 FNYEAQ. CDR3 protein: CASSLQGRGSGNAIYF. The CDR3 DNA reads TGTGCCAGCAGCTTACAGGGTAGGGGATCCGGAAACGCCATATATTTT. Full variable domain (outside the CDR3, taken from reference TRBV7-6 and TRBJ1-3): GAGVSQSPRYKVTKRGQDVALRCDPISGHVSLYWYRQALGQGPEFLTYFNYEAQQDKSGLPNDRFSAERPEGSISTLTIQRTEQRDSAMYRCASSLQGRGSGNAIYFGEGSWLTVV.

This clonotype was seen ten or more times. The junction does not match germline at one end; this may be a read error. The V and J genes are TRBV7-9 and TRBJ1-2, with D maybe TRBD1 (5 bases). Germline CDR1 SEHNR, CDR2 FQNEAQ (reference sequence). The CDR3 is made up of 17 amino acids. In DNA form, the CDR3 reads TGTGCCAGCAGCTTAGAGGGAGCAGGCAGGGCTAAATATGGCTACACCTTC. Residues: CASSLEGAGRAKYGYTF.

The rearrangement links TRBV10-1 to TRBJ2-5, with 12 bases aligning to TRBD2. V shed 3 bases, J shed 5 bases, and the junction held 7 bases outside the gene matches. The CDR3 is made up of 16 amino acids. The germline V gene has CDR1 WNHNN and CDR2 SYGVQD (reference sequence). CDR3 in amino acids: CASSERRLAGVETQYF. Here the CDR3 DNA reads TGCGCCAGCAGTGAACGGAGACTAGCGGGAGTCGAGACCCAGTACTTC.

The table lists this clonotype with many counts. The chain combines TRBV19 with TRBJ1-4; the D gene is possibly TRBD1 (5 bases). Trimming removed 4 bases from V and 8 bases from J, with 11 bases in between. Germline V gene data show CDR1 as LNHDA and CDR2 as SQIVND (reference sequence). CDR3 length equals 13 residues. The CDR3 region has the DNA TGTGCCAGTAGTACGGGGGAGTACGAAAAACTGTTTTTT. This translates into CASSTGEYEKLFF.

This clonotype appeared many times. The chain uses TRBV12-5 and TRBJ2-7; possible D gene TRBD2, 6 bases. Germline V gene data show CDR1 as LGHNT and CDR2 as FRNRAP. The CDR3 is made up of 14 amino acids. V was clipped by 2 bases and J by 8 bases, with 16 bases between them. The CDR3 reads CASGLSGDWMKQYF. DNA of the CDR3: TGTGCTAGTGGTTTGAGTGGGGACTGGATGAAGCAGTACTTC. The full variable domain, completed using reference TRBV12-5 and TRBJ2-7, is DARVTQTPRHKVTEMGQEVTMRCQPILGHNTVFWYRQTMMQGLELLAYFRNRAPLDDSGMPKDRFSAEMPDATLATLKIQPSEPRDSAVYFCASGLSGDWMKQYFGPGTRLTVT.

Comments on this clonotype: This may stem from a read error, because a much larger clone lies one nucleotide away. The J gene is TRBJ2-7, the V gene TRBV4-2; D unclear. The CDR3 runs 16 residues. The germline gives CDR1 LGHNA, CDR2 YNFKEQ. The CDR3 sequence is CASSQGATDPTYERYF. The CDR3 DNA is TGTGCCAGCAGCCAAGGGGCAACGGACCCGACCTACGAGCGGTACTTC.

This clonotype was picked up many times. V gene TRBV9 combines with J gene TRBJ1-5; TRBD1 matches at 7 bases. Unmatched junction bases numbered 26, after V lost 0 bases and J lost 5 bases. The CDR3 is made up of 22 amino acids. In germline, CDR1 is SGDLS, CDR2 YYNGEE. The CDR3 sequence is CASSVGALVPYKEGQFDQPQHF. DNA of the CDR3: TGTGCCAGCAGCGTAGGGGCCCTGGTCCCATATAAAGAGGGACAGTTTGATCAGCCCCAGCATTTT.

This clonotype was recorded many times. The chain is built from TRBV5-6 and TRBJ2-1; 7 nucleotides match TRBD1. V gave up 0 bases and J gave up 10 bases; unmatched junction bases: 7. CDR3 length: 14 residues. Germline CDR1 and CDR2: SGHDT and YYEEEE. DNA for the CDR3: TGTGCCAGCAGCTTGGGGCGACAGGGAAGAGAGCAGTTCTTC. Amino acids: CASSLGRQGREQFF.

V usage is TRBV28 and J usage is TRBJ1-5; D is unclear. V gave up 6 bases and J gave up 2 bases, with 23 bases separating them. Germline V gene sequence: CDR1 MDHEN, CDR2 SYDVKM. CDR3 length equals 18 residues. The CDR3 nucleotides read TGTGCCAGCAGGCCCCGGGGAGGAACGCGCGGTGGCAATCAGCCCCAGCATTTT. Amino acid sequence: CASRPRGGTRGGNQPQHF.

V gene TRBV7-2 combines with J gene TRBJ2-3, with 9 bases aligning to TRBD1. Germline CDR1 and CDR2: SGHTA and FQGNSA. There are 12 residues in the CDR3. The trim removed 2 bases at V and 14 bases at J, leaving 5 bases unmatched. The CDR3 protein is CASSLTWTGAYF. CDR3 in DNA: TGTGCCAGCAGCTTAACGTGGACAGGGGCGTATTTT.

The chain has TRBV5-4 and TRBJ2-5, with 8 bases aligning to TRBD2. Trimming cost V 6 bases and J 7 bases; bases outside gene matches: 11. CDR3 length equals 14 residues. Germline V lookup: CDR1 SGHNT, CDR2 YYREEE (reference sequence). CDR3 nucleotide sequence: TGTGCCAGCACCAACACCGGGAGGGGCGCGACCCAGTACTTC. It encodes CASTNTGRGATQYF.

The chain couples TRBV25-1 to TRBJ2-1; D not resolved. Germline CDR1 and CDR2: MGHDK and SYGVNS. This CDR3 spans 12 amino acids. V was clipped by 2 bases and J by 7 bases, with 6 bases between them. CDR3 bases: TGTGCCAGCAGTGAACTCGGGAATGAGCAGTTCTTC. It is translated as CASSELGNEQFF.

In this sample, this clonotype turned up many times. The J gene is TRBJ2-6, the V gene TRBV20-1; no clear D gene. CDR3 length equals 15 residues. CDR1 is DFQATT and CDR2 is SNEGSKA in the germline V gene (reference sequence). The V end lost 5 bases, the J end lost 2 bases, and 13 bases lay between the germline ends. The CDR3 reads CSAGPRLTGANVLTF. The CDR3, as DNA: TGCAGTGCTGGGCCCCGACTTACTGGGGCCAACGTCCTGACTTTC.

Many counts were recorded for this clonotype. This chain uses TRBV18 with TRBJ2-2; D gene uncertain. The CDR3 length is 15 residues. Trimming pared 6 bases from V and 4 bases from J, leaving 15 bases between. The V gene's germline CDR1 is KGHSH and CDR2 LQKENI. The chain's CDR3 is CASSPSQEITGELFF. CDR3 nucleotides: TGTGCCAGCTCGCCGTCCCAGGAAATCACCGGGGAGCTGTTTTTT.

Points on this clonotype: Mismatch with germline at one junction end may stem from a read error. This chain joins TRBV5-6 and TRBJ2-6; the match to TRBD1 covers 8 bases. CDR3 size: 15 residues. CDR1 SGHDT and CDR2 YYEEEE come from the germline V gene. The CDR3 loop is CASSLGQGAYGTEAF. As DNA, the CDR3 is TGTGCCAGCAGCTTGGGGCAGGGGGCGTACGGCACTGAAGCTTTC. Complete variable domain (other parts from reference TRBV5-6 and TRBJ2-6): DAGVTQSPTHLIKTRGQQVTLRCSPKSGHDTVSWYQQALGQGPQFIFQYYEEEERQRGNFPDRFSGHQFPNYSSELNVNALLLGDSALYLCASSLGQGAYGTEAFGAGSRLTVL.

This clonotype was detected ten times or more. The chain is built from TRBV29-1 and TRBJ2-7; perhaps D is TRBD1 or TRBD2 (6 bases each). The CDR3 is 12 residues long. Germline V gene lookup returns CDR1 SQVTM and CDR2 ANQGSEA. CDR3 protein: CWGREGSYEQYF. Here the CDR3 DNA reads TGCTGGGGGCGGGAAGGGTCCTACGAGCAGTACTTC.

The chain employs TRBV28 and TRBJ1-1; D call uncertain. Trimming cost V 8 bases and J 8 bases, with 18 bases left between them. The CDR3 totals 13 residues. The V gene's germline CDR1 is MDHEN and CDR2 SYDVKM. The CDR3 is CASREGLDPEAFF. In DNA form, the CDR3 reads TGTGCCAGCCGGGAGGGCCTGGACCCCGAAGCTTTCTTT.

The chain has TRBV7-2 and TRBJ2-1, with D perhaps being TRBD1 or TRBD2 (6 bases each). V lost 6 bases and J lost 8, with 23 bases in between. Germline CDR1 SGHTA, CDR2 FQGNSA. This CDR3 has 16 amino acids. CDR3 sequence: CASSFSGGRTPYEQFF. The DNA of the CDR3 is TGTGCCAGCAGTTTCTCCGGGGGCAGAACTCCCTATGAGCAGTTCTTC.

V is TRBV12-3 or TRBV12-4 and J is TRBJ1-1, with no clear D. The CDR3 length is 12 residues. V lost 11 bases and J 1 base, leaving 11 bases between the germline ends. The CDR3 protein is CASGSPNTEAFF. Written as DNA, the CDR3 is TGTGCCTCGGGCAGCCCGAACACTGAAGCTTTCTTT.

The sample holds many counts of this clonotype. This chain joins TRBV7-8 and TRBJ2-7; 7 bases line up with TRBD1. V was clipped by 0 bases and J by 3 bases; unmatched bases: 8. Germline V gene sequence: CDR1 SGHVS, CDR2 FQNEAQ. The CDR3 spans 16 residues. CDR3 DNA sequence: TGTGCCAGCAGCTTAGCGCGGACAGGCTGGCGCTACGAGCAGTACTTC. The encoded protein is CASSLARTGWRYEQYF. The whole variable domain, remainder taken from reference TRBV7-8 and TRBJ2-7, is GAGVSQSPRYKVAKRGQDVALRCDPISGHVSLFWYQQALGQGPEFLTYFQNEAQLDKSGLPSDRFFAERPEGSVSTLKIQRTQQEDSAVYLCASSLARTGWRYEQYFGPGTRLTVT.